The T cell receptor beta chain under discussion was sequenced for a study of monozygotic twins with cystic fibrosis. Assay: immunoSEQ multiplex PCR; the TCRdb copy retains only in-frame clones and omits some. The table has over 25,000 clones, roughly 90% seen once. V shed 0 bases and J 5 bases; nucleotides not matched to a gene: 3. This CDR3 spans 15 amino acids. The germline V gene has CDR1 SGHTS and CDR2 YDEGEE. What was sequenced was blood. This clonotype was sampled from a girl aged 2-10 years with cystic fibrosis. V is TRBV5-8 and J is TRBJ1-5, with 9 nucleotides matching TRBD1. CDR3 loop: CASSLDRGLDQPQHF. The CDR3, as DNA: TGTGCCAGCAGCTTGGACAGGGGGCTAGATCAGCCCCAGCATTTT.